This TCR beta chain was sequenced in a study of cytomegalovirus exposure and HLA in healthy donors (dated by TCRdb to about 2017). Notes on the research overall: According to an earlier analysis of 587 of the donors, about 179 million T cells yielded 117 million unique TCR beta sequences and about 300 Gb of sequence data. All discovery cohort repertoires had been generated on a single sequencing platform. Among around 400 genotyped donors of the cohort, an average of approximately 240,000 unique TCR beta nucleotide sequences were sequenced per donor, roughly 20% of them non-productive. The number of typed donors differed by locus: roughly 620-630 for A, B, C, DRB1 and DQB1; some 500 for DQA1; 606 for DPA1; and around 490 for DPB1. Donor age, sex, ethnicity and CMV serostatus were collected together with the repertoire data. Rather than using new phenotypic data, the later analysis identified candidate immune exposures from TCR beta sequences and from how often those sequences occurred across donors. Roughly 300 gigabases of sequencing data and 75 million to 85 million unique TCR sequences made up an early release that covered some 640 HLA-typed donors. The study aimed to test whether signatures of past pathogen exposure could be identified by cataloging public T cell receptors. A later genetic analysis took genome-wide SNP genotypes for about three fifths of the roughly 670 donors and used that subset as a discovery cohort. An earlier analysis of 450 to 750 of the donors used high-throughput TCR beta sequencing to judge whether each TCR beta V gene segment behaved as functional or pseudogenic. HLA typing included class I and class II loci at four-digit resolution. Using immunosequencing, the study profiled T cell repertoires from around 670 subjects and related those repertoires to cytomegalovirus serostatus. High-throughput TCR immunosequencing, statistical association of individual TCRs with disease status, and machine learning were combined to predict cytomegalovirus infection status. In addition to the first cohort of 650 to 800 subjects, a separate validation cohort of 120 different subjects was used. Of the 300 to 400 genotyped donors, approximately 80% fell in the genetic ancestry cluster associated with self-reported Caucasian donors. Four or five DR-DQ haplotypes were handled as single units for association and clustering because linkage in the cohort was strong. A later analysis re-examined previously published TCR beta repertoires from 500 to 700 donors and added high-resolution HLA genotyping to investigate patterns of TCR occurrence.

The V end loses 6 bases and the J end loses 8 bases, and a stretch of 16 bases separates them. From its cysteine to its phenylalanine, the CDR3 spans 13 amino acids. Only the CDR3 part of the read is kept: 39 bases, read in frame from the first base. In the germline V gene, CDR1 corresponds to MGHDK and CDR2 to SYGVNS. In total, over 600 healthy bone marrow donors made up the cohort. At the time of sampling, every cohort member was nominally healthy, though immune exposures that went unrecorded were likely present. The donor was CMV seronegative and belonged to the group of 320 or so seronegative cohort members. A peripheral blood sample was provided by each donor, and peripheral blood mononuclear cells were used for TCR beta sequencing. The Qiagen DNeasy Blood Extraction Kit was used to extract genomic DNA from the blood cell samples. The method behind the library was the immunoSEQ multiplex PCR assay. For the multiplex PCR, a mixture combining 60 forward primers for TCR Vbeta segments and 13 reverse primers for TCR Jbeta segments was used. The CDR3 region of rearranged TCR beta genes was amplified from genomic DNA by a multiplex PCR assay. The amplified TCR beta libraries were sequenced on the Illumina HiSeq System as 87-base-pair reads. In the authors' own workflow: In a later analysis, roughly 80 million unique TCR beta chains were counted across the roughly 670 repertoires, and approximately 11 million of these chains were shared by at least two donors. To remove PCR and sequencing errors, raw reads were error-corrected and collapsed into unique sequences using a nearest-neighbor algorithm that merged closely related sequences. To assign V, D and J gene segments, CDR3 sequences were aligned to IMGT reference sequences. For a sequence to be retained, a match of at least six nucleotides was required to both a V gene segment and a J gene segment. A rearrangement was called productive if the CDR3 had no stop codons and remained in frame with V and J, and every other rearrangement was called non-productive. Following IMGT convention, CDR3 was defined as the stretch from the second conserved V-encoded cysteine to the conserved J-encoded phenylalanine. Sequences without an unambiguous match to a single V gene segment were excluded from the earlier analysis of over 500 of the donors. An earlier analysis of approximately 590 of the donors classified V segments as functional when productive rearrangements were above 56.7% and as segregating when the standard deviation between donors was above 5%. A statistical classification framework was developed to diagnose cytomegalovirus status using the catalog of TCR beta chain sequences. A later analysis assigned V and J genes by comparing TCR nucleotide sequences with IMGT/GENE-DB human TR gene sequences. Using the TCRdist pipeline, a later analysis assigned CDR3 sequences along with most-parsimonious VDJ recombination scenarios. In a later analysis, each TCR beta chain was defined by its CDR3 amino acid sequence together with its V-gene family, and reads lacking a unique V-gene family were excluded. As a way to deal with suspected cross-contamination and a sequencing artifact, a later analysis dropped hundreds of nucleotide sequences that were highly shared and had low generation probability. For each public chain, a later analysis derived a clonal expansion index from normalized ranks of inferred template counts within each repertoire. In a later analysis, generation probabilities were computed using a VDJ recombination model fitted to out-of-frame rearrangements, and the results were checked against IGoR. A later analysis scored TCR-TCR, TCR-HLA and TCR-CMV co-occurrence with hypergeometric tests, applying a repertoire-size bias correction to TCR pairs. False discovery rates were estimated in a later analysis by permuting HLA or CMV assignments 20 times. In a later analysis, co-occurring TCRs were grouped using DBSCAN, with TCRdist sequence similarity added in when clustering inside HLA-allele-positive subsets. Co-occurrence clustering excluded repertoires with fewer than 30,000 or more than 120,000 public chains, plus five with anomalous nucleotide sharing. TCRdb holds this immuneACCESS table with in-frame rearrangements only. Some clones are missing; in checked studies, unresolved V genes explain under half, and the rest has no known cause. V, J and clone size are those of that table, while D and trimming were read from the DNA. The table for this sample lists fewer than 200,000 clones; about 88% of them were counted only once. About 0.23% of the sample is in the top ten clones.

The study at large found these results: The authors suggested that the approach could potentially be generalized to other disease states and immunological phenotypes. A cluster of highly shared sequence variants was judged likely to be a technical artifact of the sequencing pipeline. This cohort had only TCR beta chains sequenced, and the lack of alpha or paired-chain data limited which features could be detected. A later analysis reported that several top co-occurrence clusters appeared linked to parvovirus B19, influenza, CMV and Epstein-Barr virus. According to a later genetic analysis, donors in an Asian-associated ancestry cluster had fewer N-insertions in productive TCRs than the roughly 660-donor mean. Because HLA typing was unavailable for some donors at each locus, only the typed subset was used in association tests. Broadly in line with IMGT annotations, most TCR beta V segments showed up in productive rearrangements about 87% or about 30% of the time in an earlier analysis of 450 to 750 of the donors. Some IMGT-functional V segments, including TRBV6-2 and TRBV6-3, could not be distinguished by the 87-base-pair reads and were therefore excluded. In the study, approximately 150 TCR beta chains were listed as associated with cytomegalovirus. Correlated functional status among segregating V segments might be attributable to linkage disequilibrium, but an unknown experimental factor could not be ruled out. In a later analysis, the rate of TCR association differed among HLA loci, with DRB1 alleles having the most associated TCRs and HLA-C alleles having the fewest. An association between a missense DCLRE1C variant and V-gene and J-gene trimming of TCR beta chains was found in a later genetic analysis and replicated in an independent cohort. The classifier was reported to diagnose cytomegalovirus status with high specificity and sensitivity in both the original and validation cohorts. Roughly uniform sequencing depth across donors was assumed in presence/absence analyses, although this assumption may not hold. A further reported finding was that TCR beta sequences accurately predicted the HLA-A and HLA-B alleles for most subjects in the first cohort. Across donors, most TCR sequences were observed very rarely, whereas some public TCRs were present in many individuals. Most CMV-associated TCR beta chains appeared to be HLA-restricted in a later analysis, and the HLA associations seemed to be driven largely by CMV exposure. When HLA alleles, especially DR and DQ, strongly co-occurred, attributing TCR associations to individual alleles was difficult. Because counts were too low, some 16 rarely observed V segments, including chromosome 9 orphons, were excluded from the earlier analysis of several hundred of the donors. In vitro tests confirmed that a few of the cytomegalovirus-associated TCR beta chains recognize cytomegalovirus antigens. A later analysis found that HLA-associated TCR beta chains were more clonally expanded and had lower generation probabilities than equally common non-associated chains. Specific HLA alleles were associated with 15,000 to 20,000 TCR beta sequences at a false discovery rate of 0.05 in a later analysis. For the cohort, immune exposure information was limited to CMV serostatus.

Turning to this clone: Its antigen has not been determined. Base-call qualities are not available, and no considerably larger clone is one nucleotide away.

This TCR derives from a girl under three years old in good health and CMV-seronegative. Sequenced: PBMCs. The chain employs TRBV25-1 and TRBJ1-2, with TRBD1 as a weak D call on 6 bases. The DNA sequence follows: TGTGCCAGCAGACACGACAGGCCCGACGGCTACACCTTC. It encodes CASRHDRPDGYTF.